The present T cell receptor (beta chain) was sequenced within a study of T cell responses to AZD1222 COVID-19 vaccine (dated by TCRdb to the early 2020s). The study in broad terms: A total of around 240 trial participants underwent TCR sequencing, of whom 200 to 220 had received two doses of AZD1222 and roughly 26 had received two doses of the MenACWY control vaccine. Enrollment into the trials was organized by age into subgroups of 18-55, 56-69 and 70-plus years, and those subgroups contained about 160, 30 and 59 TCR-sequenced participants, respectively. General study outcomes and caveats: No day 14 peak-response samples were available, so repertoires were characterized only after the peak T cell response. Nearly half of unique spike-specific TCRs reportedly recognized epitopes outside regions mutated in the B.1.351 and B.1.1.7 variants. Conclusions about previously exposed vaccinees are limited, since just five or six AZD1222 recipients were seropositive for SARS-CoV-2 at baseline. The vaccine-associated CD4 TCRs covered the entire spike protein, and the dominant responses fell in regions 160-218 and 743-854. Participants were mostly white British, with more females than males. The authors suggested clonal diversity may have been underestimated. The 56-69-year group was small, and its depth increase did not reach significance, likely because of low power. After two AZD1222 doses, spike-specific TCR breadth and depth were significantly higher than at day 0 and than in MenACWY recipients.

Read against the paper, the sample's time point label means: about 28 days (+/-7) after the second vaccine dose. Because spike-specific TCR depth and breadth did not differ between the two schedules, AZD1222 recipients who got a second dose at roughly 4 weeks were pooled with those who got a second dose at roughly 12 weeks. Vaccinee samples came from UK trials COV001 and COV002, including a single-blind randomized controlled phase 2/3 trial of AZD1222 (ChAdOx1 nCoV-19) in healthy adults. Trial participant PBMC samples were collected at day 0 and day 28 after the second dose for TCRbeta chain sequencing. The CDR1 and CDR2 encoded by the germline V gene are SGHAT and FQNNGV. The cysteine opens and the phenylalanine closes a CDR3 of 15 amino acids. Solely the CDR3 DNA is kept, with 45 bases framed from the first base. V is pared back by 2 bases and J by 4 bases, with 12 bases lying between the germline termini.

The CDR3 regions of human TCRbeta chains were subjected to immunosequencing. The authors processed their data as follows. TCRs in the repertoires were matched against a reference library of SARS-CoV-2-specific TCRs that had been generated with the MIRA antigen-specificity platform. Breadth meant the fraction of unique TCRs that were SARS-CoV-2-associated, whereas depth meant the fraction of total T cells that were SARS-CoV-2-associated. Each spike-specific TCR was assigned to its reactive spike region and to a CD4 or CD8 class using the MIRA data. Log10-transformed breadth and depth values were compared by one-way ANOVA with Sidak's multiple comparisons tests. In TCRdb, the immuneACCESS table is reduced to in-frame sequences with V and J assigned. These tables do not hold every clone; where another copy was compared, an unresolved V gene accounts for under half, and the others remain unexplained. That table supplies the V and J calls and clone size; D and trimming were determined from the DNA. The sample has 150,000 to 200,000 clones on record, about 90% of them singletons. The top ten clones comprise about 6% of the sample.

Regarding this clone: Its target antigen remains unknown. Base qualities are not provided; no much larger clone lies one nucleotide away.

This TCR was recovered from an adult who received the AZD1222 COVID-19 vaccine. The sample consisted of peripheral blood, taken 28 days after the second AZD1222 dose. In this chain, TRBV11-2 is recombined with TRBJ1-5; the D gene is perhaps TRBD1, on 5 matching bases. At the DNA level, the sequence is TGTGCCAGCAGCTTATCTAACAGGTTAAATCAGCCCCAGCATTTT. Its protein is CASSLSNRLNQPQHF.